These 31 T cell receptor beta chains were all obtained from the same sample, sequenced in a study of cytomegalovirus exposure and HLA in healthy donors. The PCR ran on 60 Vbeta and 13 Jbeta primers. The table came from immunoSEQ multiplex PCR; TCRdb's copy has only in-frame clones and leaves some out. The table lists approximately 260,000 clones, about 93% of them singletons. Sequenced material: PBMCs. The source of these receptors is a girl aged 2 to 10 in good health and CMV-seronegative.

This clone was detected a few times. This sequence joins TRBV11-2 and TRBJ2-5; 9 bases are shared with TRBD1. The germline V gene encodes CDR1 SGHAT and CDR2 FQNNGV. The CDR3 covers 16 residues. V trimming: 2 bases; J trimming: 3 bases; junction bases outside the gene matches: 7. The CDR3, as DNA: TGTGCCAGCAGCTTATCCCGACAGGGGGGTGAAGAGACCCAGTACTTC. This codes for CASSLSRQGGEETQYF.

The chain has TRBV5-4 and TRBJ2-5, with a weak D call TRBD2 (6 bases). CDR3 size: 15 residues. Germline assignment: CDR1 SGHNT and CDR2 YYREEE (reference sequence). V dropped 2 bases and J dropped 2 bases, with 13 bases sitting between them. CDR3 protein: CASSLGSRGQETQYF. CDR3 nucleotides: TGTGCCAGCAGCTTAGGTTCCCGGGGGCAAGAGACCCAGTACTTC.

The DNA of the CDR3 is TGTGCCAGCAGTAGCGGGACAGGGTCAAGTGAGCAGTTCTTC. This gives the protein CASSSGTGSSEQFF. This chain connects TRBV2 to TRBJ2-1, with 9 bases that match TRBD1. Germline V gene lookup returns CDR1 SNHLY and CDR2 FYNNEI. The CDR3 totals 14 residues. Trimming at V came to 5 bases and at J to 9 bases, leaving 8 bases not matched to a gene.

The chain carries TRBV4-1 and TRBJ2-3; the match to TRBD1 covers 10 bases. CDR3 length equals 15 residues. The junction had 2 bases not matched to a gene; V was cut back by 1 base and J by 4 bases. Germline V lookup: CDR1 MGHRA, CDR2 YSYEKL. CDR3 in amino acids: CASSQAGQGPDTQYF. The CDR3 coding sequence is TGCGCCAGCAGCCAAGCGGGACAGGGGCCAGATACGCAGTATTTT.

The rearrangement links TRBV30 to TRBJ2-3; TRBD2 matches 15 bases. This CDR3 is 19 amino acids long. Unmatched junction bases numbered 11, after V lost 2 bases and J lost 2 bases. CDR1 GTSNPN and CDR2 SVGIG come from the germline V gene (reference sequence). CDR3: CAWSLGRTSGGGNTDTQYF. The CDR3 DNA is TGTGCCTGGAGTCTCGGGAGGACTAGCGGGGGGGGGAACACAGATACGCAGTATTTT.

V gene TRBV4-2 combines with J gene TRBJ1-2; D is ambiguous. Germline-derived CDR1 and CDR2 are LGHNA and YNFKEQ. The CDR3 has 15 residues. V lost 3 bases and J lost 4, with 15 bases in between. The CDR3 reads CASSQTTEPVYGYTF. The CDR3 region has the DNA TGTGCCAGCAGCCAGACGACTGAACCGGTCTATGGCTACACCTTC.

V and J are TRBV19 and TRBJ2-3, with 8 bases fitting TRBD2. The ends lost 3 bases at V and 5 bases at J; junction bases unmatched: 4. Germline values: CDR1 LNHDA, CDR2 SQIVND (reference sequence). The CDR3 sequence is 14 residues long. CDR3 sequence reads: CASSIRGGVDTQYF. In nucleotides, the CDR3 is TGTGCCAGTAGTATCCGGGGGGGCGTAGATACGCAGTATTTT.

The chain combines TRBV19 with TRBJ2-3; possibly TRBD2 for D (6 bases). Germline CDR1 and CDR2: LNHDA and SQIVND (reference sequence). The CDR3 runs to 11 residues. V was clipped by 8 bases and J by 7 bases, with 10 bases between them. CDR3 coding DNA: TGTGCCAGTTATCGGGGGAATACGCAGTATTTT. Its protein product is CASYRGNTQYF.

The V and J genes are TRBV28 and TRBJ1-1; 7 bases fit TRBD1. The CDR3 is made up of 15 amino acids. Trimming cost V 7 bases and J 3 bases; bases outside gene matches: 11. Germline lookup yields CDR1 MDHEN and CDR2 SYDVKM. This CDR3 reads CASTLTGPTYTEAFF. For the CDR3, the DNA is TGTGCCAGCACTCTGACAGGGCCAACCTACACTGAAGCTTTCTTT.

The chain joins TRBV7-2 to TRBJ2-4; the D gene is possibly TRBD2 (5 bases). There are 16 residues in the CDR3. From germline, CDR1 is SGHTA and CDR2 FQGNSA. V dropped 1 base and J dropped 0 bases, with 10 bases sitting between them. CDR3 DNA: TGTGCCAGCAGCTTAGTACTAGGCCTAGCCAAAAACATTCAGTACTTC. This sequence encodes CASSLVLGLAKNIQYF. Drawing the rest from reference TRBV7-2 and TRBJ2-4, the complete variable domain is GAGVSQSPSNKVTEKGKDVELRCDPISGHTALYWYRQSLGQGLEFLIYFQGNSAPDKSGLPSDRFSAERTGGSVSTLTIQRTQQEDSAVYLCASSLVLGLAKNIQYFGAGTRLSVL.

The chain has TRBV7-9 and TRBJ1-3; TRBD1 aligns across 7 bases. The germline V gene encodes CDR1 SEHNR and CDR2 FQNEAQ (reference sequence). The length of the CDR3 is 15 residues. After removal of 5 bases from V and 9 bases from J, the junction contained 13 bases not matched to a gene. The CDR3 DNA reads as TGTGCCAGCAGCCCCGGGACAGAGACCCTCCCCACCATATATTTT. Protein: CASSPGTETLPTIYF.

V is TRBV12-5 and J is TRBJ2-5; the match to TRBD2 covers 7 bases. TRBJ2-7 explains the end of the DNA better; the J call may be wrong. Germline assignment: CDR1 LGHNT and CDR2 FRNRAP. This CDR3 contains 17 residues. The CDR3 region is CASGLGSWGGSSGEQYF. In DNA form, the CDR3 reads TGTGCTAGTGGTTTGGGTTCTTGGGGCGGGAGTTCTGGCGAGCAGTACTTC.

The CDR3 here is CASSNRDRGLEQYF. The DNA of the CDR3 is TGTGCCAGTAGTAACCGGGACAGGGGGCTCGAGCAGTACTTC. The rearrangement joins TRBV19 to TRBJ2-7; 12 bases align to TRBD1. CDR1 and CDR2 from the germline V gene are LNHDA and SQIVND (reference sequence). The CDR3 runs to 14 residues. V was clipped by 4 bases and J by 6 bases; unmatched bases: 4.

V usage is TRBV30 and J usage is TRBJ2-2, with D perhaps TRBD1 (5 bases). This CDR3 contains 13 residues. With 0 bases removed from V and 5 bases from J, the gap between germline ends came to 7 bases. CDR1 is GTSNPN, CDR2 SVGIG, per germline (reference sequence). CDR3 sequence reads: CAWSVHRTGELFF. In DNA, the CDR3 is TGTGCCTGGAGTGTACACAGGACCGGGGAGCTGTTTTTT.

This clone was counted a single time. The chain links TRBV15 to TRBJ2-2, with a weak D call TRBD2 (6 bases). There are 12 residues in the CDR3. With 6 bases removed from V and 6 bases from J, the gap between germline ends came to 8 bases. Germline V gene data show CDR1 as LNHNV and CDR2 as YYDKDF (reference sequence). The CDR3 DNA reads TGTGCCACCAGGGGGGGTGCCGGGGAGCTGTTTTTT. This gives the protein CATRGGAGELFF.

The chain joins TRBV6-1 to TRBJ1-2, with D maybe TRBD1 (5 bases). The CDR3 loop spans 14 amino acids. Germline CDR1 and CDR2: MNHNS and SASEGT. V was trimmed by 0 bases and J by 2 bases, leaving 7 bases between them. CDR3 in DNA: TGTGCCAGCAGTGAAGCCGCAGGGAACTATGGCTACACCTTC. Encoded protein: CASSEAAGNYGYTF.

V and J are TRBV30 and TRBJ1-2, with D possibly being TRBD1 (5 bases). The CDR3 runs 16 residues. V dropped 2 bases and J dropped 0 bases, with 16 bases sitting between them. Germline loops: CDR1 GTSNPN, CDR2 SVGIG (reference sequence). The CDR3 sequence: CAWSKGLMRANYGYTF. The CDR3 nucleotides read TGTGCCTGGAGTAAGGGGTTAATGAGAGCTAACTATGGCTACACCTTC.

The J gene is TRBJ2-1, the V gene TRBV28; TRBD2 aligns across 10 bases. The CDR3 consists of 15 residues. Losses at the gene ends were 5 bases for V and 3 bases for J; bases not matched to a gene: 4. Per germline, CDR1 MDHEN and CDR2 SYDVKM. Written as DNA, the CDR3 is TGTGCCAGCAGTACACTAGCGGGACTCTACAATGAGCAGTTCTTC. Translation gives CASSTLAGLYNEQFF.

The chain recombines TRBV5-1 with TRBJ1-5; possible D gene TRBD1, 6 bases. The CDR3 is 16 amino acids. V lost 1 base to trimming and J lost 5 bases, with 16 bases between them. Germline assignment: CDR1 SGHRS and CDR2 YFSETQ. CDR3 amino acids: CASSLLPQGVDQPQHF. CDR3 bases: TGCGCCAGCAGCTTGCTCCCACAGGGAGTTGATCAGCCCCAGCATTTT. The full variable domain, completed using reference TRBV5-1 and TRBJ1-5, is KAGVTQTPRYLIKTRGQQVTLSCSPISGHRSVSWYQQTPGQGLQFLFEYFSETQRNKGNFPGRFSGRQFSNSRSEMNVSTLELGDSALYLCASSLLPQGVDQPQHFGDGTRLSIL.

CDR3 region: CASSLGLAGGGYEQYF. Here the CDR3 DNA reads TGCGCCAGCAGCTTGGGACTAGCGGGGGGGGGCTACGAGCAGTACTTC. The V gene is TRBV5-1, the J gene TRBJ2-7; 14 nucleotides agree with TRBD2. Germline CDR1 and CDR2: SGHRS and YFSETQ. This CDR3 contains 16 residues. V shed 0 bases and J 3 bases; nucleotides not matched to a gene: 2.

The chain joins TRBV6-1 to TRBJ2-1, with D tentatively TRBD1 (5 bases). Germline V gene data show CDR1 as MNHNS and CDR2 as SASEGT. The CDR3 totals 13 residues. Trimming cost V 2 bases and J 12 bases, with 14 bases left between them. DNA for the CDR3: TGTGCCAGCAGTGAATGGGGCGGTCTAGGGCAGTTCTTC. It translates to CASSEWGGLGQFF.

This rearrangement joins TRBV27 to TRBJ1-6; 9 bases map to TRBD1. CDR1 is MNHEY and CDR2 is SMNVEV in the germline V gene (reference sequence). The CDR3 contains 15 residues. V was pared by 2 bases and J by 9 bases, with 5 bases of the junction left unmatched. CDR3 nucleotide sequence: TGTGCCAGCAGTTTAATTGGGACAGGGAGTTCACCCCTCCACTTT. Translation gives CASSLIGTGSSPLHF.

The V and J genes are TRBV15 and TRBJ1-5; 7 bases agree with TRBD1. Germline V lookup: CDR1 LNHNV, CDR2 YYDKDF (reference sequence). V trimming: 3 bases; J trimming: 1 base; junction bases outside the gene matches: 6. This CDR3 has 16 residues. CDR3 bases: TGTGCCACCAGCAGGAGGGGGCAGGGCAGCAATCAGCCCCAGCATTTT. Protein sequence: CATSRRGQGSNQPQHF.

The CDR3: CASSPTSSYEQYF. CDR3 DNA sequence: TGTGCCAGTAGCCCGACAAGCTCCTACGAGCAGTACTTC. The chain employs TRBV19 and TRBJ2-7, with no clear D. Trimming removed 6 bases at V and 0 bases at J, with 9 bases between. Germline V gives CDR1 LNHDA, CDR2 SQIVND (reference sequence). The CDR3 contains 13 residues.

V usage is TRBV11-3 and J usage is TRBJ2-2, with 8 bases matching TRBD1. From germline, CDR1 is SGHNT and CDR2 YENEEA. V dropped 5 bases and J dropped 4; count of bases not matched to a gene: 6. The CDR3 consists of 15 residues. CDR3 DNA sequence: TGTGCCAGCAGCCGACAGGGGATCGGCACCGGGGAGCTGTTTTTT. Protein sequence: CASSRQGIGTGELFF.

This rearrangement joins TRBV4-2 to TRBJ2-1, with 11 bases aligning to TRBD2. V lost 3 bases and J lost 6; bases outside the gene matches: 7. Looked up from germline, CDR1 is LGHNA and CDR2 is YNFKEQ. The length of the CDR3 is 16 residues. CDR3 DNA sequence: TGTGCCAGCAGCCACAGGGGGGGACTAGCGGCCAATGAGCAGTTCTTC. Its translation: CASSHRGGLAANEQFF.

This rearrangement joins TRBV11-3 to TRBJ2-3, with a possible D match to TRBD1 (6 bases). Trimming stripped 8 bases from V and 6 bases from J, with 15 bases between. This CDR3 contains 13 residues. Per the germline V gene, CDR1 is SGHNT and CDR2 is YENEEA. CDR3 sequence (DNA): TGTGCCAGCTCAAAGGGAGACAGGGATACGCAGTATTTT. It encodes CASSKGDRDTQYF.

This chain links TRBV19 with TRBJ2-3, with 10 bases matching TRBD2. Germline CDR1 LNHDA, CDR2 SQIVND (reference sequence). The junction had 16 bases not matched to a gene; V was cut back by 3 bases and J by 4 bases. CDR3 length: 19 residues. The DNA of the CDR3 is TGTGCCAGTAGTATGCGTACAGGGCCTCTAGCGGGAGAGGCAGATACGCAGTATTTT. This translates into CASSMRTGPLAGEADTQYF. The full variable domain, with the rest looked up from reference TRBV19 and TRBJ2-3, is DGGITQSPKYLFRKEGQNVTLSCEQNLNHDAMYWYRQDPGQGLRLIYYSQIVNDFQKGDIAEGYSVSREKKESFPLTVTSAQKNPTAFYLCASSMRTGPLAGEADTQYFGPGTRLTVL.

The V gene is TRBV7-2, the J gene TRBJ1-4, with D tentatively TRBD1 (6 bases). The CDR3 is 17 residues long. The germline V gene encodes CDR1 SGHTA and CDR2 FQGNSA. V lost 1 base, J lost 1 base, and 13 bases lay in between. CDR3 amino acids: CASSLGPRGQTNEKLFF. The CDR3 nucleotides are TGTGCCAGCAGCTTAGGGCCCAGGGGCCAAACTAATGAAAAACTGTTTTTT.

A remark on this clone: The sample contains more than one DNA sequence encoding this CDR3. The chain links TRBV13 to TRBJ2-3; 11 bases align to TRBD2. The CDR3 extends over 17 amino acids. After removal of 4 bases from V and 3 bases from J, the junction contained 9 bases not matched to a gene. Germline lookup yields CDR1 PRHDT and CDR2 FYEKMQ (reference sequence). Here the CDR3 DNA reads TGTGCCAGCAGCTCTTCGGTACTAGCGGGAGTGACAGATACGCAGTATTTT. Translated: CASSSSVLAGVTDTQYF.

The CDR3: CASSEAGAIYNEQFF. As DNA, the CDR3 is TGTGCCAGCAGTGAAGCAGGGGCTATCTACAATGAGCAGTTCTTC. The V gene is TRBV6-1, the J gene TRBJ2-1, with a tentative D call TRBD1 (5 bases). The CDR3 length is 15 residues. Germline V gives CDR1 MNHNS, CDR2 SASEGT. Trimming removed 0 bases at V and 3 bases at J, with 9 bases between.